This entry features one T cell receptor (beta chain) sequence. These data are taken from a study of T cell changes during pregnancy in multiple sclerosis. The junction had 17 bases not matched to a gene; V was cut back by 6 bases and J by 6 bases. CDR1 is LNHDA, CDR2 SQIVND, per germline (reference sequence). The CDR3 length is 17 residues. Here immunoSEQ multiplex PCR was the method, and the copy in TCRdb shows in-frame clones only, minus some. Found here are around 100,000 clones, 92% of them singletons; the top ten hold about 1.9%. This TCR was sampled from a female donor with multiple sclerosis, enrolled in a pregnancy study. The starting material was peripheral blood, obtained after pregnancy. The gene calls are TRBV19 and TRBJ1-2; TRBD1 matches at 9 bases. In nucleotides, the CDR3 is TGTGCCAGTAGCGCCGGAGGGACAGGGACCTTTACGGATGGCTACACCTTC. This translates into CASSAGGTGTFTDGYTF.